One and the same sample provided the 4 T cell receptor beta chains below, sequenced in a study of blood T cell repertoires in COVID-19. Clones were sequenced by immunoSEQ multiplex PCR, and TCRdb holds only the in-frame ones, with some missing. Here the sample spans about 300,000 clones, more than 80% being singletons. The sample consisted of PBMCs or T cells enriched from blood (not recorded which). All receptors derive from a woman under 40 who had recovered from COVID-19.

The V call is TRBV14, the J call TRBJ2-7, with 7 nucleotides matching TRBD2. There are 15 residues in the CDR3. Germline CDR1 and CDR2: SGHDN and FVKESK. Trimming removed 0 bases from V and 4 bases from J; junction bases left unmatched: 6. This CDR3 is CASSQDLTSSYEQYF. CDR3 in DNA: TGTGCCAGCAGCCAAGATCTGACTAGCAGTTACGAGCAGTACTTC. Filled out from reference TRBV14 and TRBJ2-7, the complete variable domain reads EAGVTQFPSHSVIEKGQTVTLRCDPISGHDNLYWYRRVMGKEIKFLLHFVKESKQDESGMPNNRFLAERTGGTYSTLKVQPAELEDSGVYFCASSQDLTSSYEQYFGPGTRLTVT.

V gene TRBV11-2 combines with J gene TRBJ2-7, with TRBD1 matching 12 bases. V shed 4 bases and J 4 bases; nucleotides not matched to a gene: 5. The CDR3 is 15 residues long. The germline V gene has CDR1 SGHAT and CDR2 FQNNGV. The CDR3 region is CASSSGQGAIYEQYF. The CDR3 DNA is TGTGCCAGCAGCTCGGGACAGGGGGCGATTTACGAGCAGTACTTC.

The J gene is TRBJ2-5, the V gene TRBV6-2 or TRBV6-3; D possibly corresponds to TRBD2 (6 bases). Trimming took off 6 bases at V and 2 bases at J, with 10 bases between the two ends. The CDR3 is 13 amino acids. CDR1 is MNHEY, CDR2 SVGEGT, per germline. CDR3 region: CASSGGRQETQYF. CDR3 coding DNA: TGTGCCAGCAGCGGAGGGAGGCAAGAGACCCAGTACTTC.

The chain recombines TRBV3-1 (or the pseudogene TRBV3-2) with TRBJ2-1; 9 nucleotides match TRBD1. With 6 bases clipped from V and 6 bases from J, the junction kept 9 bases outside the gene matches. Germline CDR1 is LGHDT and CDR2 is YNNKEL (reference sequence). The CDR3 spans 15 residues. The CDR3 is CASRSPGQGPNEQFF. CDR3 coding DNA: TGTGCCAGCAGGTCTCCGGGACAGGGCCCCAATGAGCAGTTCTTC.